The following is a T cell receptor (beta chain) sequence with its context. Measured with immunoSEQ multiplex PCR; TCRdb has only the in-frame clones, and not every one. The sample includes roughly 290,000 clones, under 85% of them seen just once. The entry originates in a study of blood T cell repertoires in COVID-19. This CDR3 has 17 residues. The V and J ends lost 0 bases and 4 bases respectively, with 18 bases between them. Germline V lookup: CDR1 SGHRS, CDR2 YFSETQ. The chain is built from TRBV5-1 and TRBJ2-3; weak D call: TRBD2 (6 bases). The specimen was peripheral blood. The source of this sequence is a human donor with COVID-19, enrolled during active disease. The donor label of this sample is uncertain. CDR3 loop: CASSLEGSGERPDTQYF. The CDR3 coding sequence is TGCGCCAGCAGCTTGGAGGGTAGCGGAGAACGGCCAGATACGCAGTATTTT.